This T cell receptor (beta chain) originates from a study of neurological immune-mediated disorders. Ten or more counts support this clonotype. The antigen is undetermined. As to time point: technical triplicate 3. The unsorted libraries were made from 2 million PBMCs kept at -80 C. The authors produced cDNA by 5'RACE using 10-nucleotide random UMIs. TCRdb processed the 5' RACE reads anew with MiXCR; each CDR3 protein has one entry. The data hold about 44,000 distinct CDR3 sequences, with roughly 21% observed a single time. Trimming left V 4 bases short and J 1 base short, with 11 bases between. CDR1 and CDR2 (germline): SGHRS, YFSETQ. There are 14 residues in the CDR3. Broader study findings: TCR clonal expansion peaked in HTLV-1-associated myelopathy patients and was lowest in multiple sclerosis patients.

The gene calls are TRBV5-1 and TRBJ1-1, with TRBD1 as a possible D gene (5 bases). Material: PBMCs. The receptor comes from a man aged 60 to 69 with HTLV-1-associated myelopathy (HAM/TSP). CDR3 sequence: CASSLDSPNTEAFF. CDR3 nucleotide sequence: TGCGCCAGCAGCCTTGACAGCCCGAACACTGAAGCTTTCTTT. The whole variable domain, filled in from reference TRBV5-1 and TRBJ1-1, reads KAGVTQTPRYLIKTRGQQVTLSCSPISGHRSVSWYQQTPGQGLQFLFEYFSETQRNKGNFPGRFSGRQFSNSRSEMNVSTLELGDSALYLCASSLDSPNTEAFFGQGTRLTVV.